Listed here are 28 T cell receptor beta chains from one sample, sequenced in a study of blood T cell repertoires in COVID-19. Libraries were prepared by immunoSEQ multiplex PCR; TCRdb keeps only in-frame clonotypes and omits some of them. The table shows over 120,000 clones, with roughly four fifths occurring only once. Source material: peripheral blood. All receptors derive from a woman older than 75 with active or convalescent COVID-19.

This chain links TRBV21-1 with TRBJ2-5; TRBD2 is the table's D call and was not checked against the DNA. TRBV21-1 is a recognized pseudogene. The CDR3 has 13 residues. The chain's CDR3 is CASSKDSGETQYF. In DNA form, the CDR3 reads TGTGCCAGCAGCAAAGACTCGGGAGAGACCCAGTACTTC.

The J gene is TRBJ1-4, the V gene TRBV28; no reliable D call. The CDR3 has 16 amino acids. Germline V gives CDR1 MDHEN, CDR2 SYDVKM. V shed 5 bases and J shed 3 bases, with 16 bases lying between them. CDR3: CASSPGRDSANEKLFF. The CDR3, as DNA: TGTGCCAGCAGTCCCGGGCGGGATAGTGCTAATGAAAAACTGTTTTTT.

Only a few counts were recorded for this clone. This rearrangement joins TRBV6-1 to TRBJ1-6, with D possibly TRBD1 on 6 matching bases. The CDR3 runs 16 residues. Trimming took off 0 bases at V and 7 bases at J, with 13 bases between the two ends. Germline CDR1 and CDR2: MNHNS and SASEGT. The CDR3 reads CASSEAPTGHNSPLHF. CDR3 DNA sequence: TGTGCCAGCAGTGAAGCGCCGACAGGACACAATTCACCCCTCCACTTT.

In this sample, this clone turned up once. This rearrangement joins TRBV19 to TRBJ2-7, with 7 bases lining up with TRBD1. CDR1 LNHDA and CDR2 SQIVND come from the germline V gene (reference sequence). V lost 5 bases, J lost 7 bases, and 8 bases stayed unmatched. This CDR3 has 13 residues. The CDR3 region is CASSVTDRVEQYF. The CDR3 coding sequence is TGTGCCAGTAGTGTTACTGACAGGGTGGAGCAGTACTTC. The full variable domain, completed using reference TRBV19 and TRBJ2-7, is DGGITQSPKYLFRKEGQNVTLSCEQNLNHDAMYWYRQDPGQGLRLIYYSQIVNDFQKGDIAEGYSVSREKKESFPLTVTSAQKNPTAFYLCASSVTDRVEQYFGPGTRLTVT.

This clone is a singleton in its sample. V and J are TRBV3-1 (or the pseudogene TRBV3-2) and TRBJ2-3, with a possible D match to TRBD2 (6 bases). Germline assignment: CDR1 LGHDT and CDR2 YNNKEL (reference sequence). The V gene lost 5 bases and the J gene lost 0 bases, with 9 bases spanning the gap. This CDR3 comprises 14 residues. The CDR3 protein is CASSAGPSTDTQYF. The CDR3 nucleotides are TGTGCCAGCAGCGCGGGACCAAGCACAGATACGCAGTATTTT.

CDR3 nucleotides: TGTGCCAGCAGTGATACAGGGGGCTATGGCTACACCTTC. It specifies CASSDTGGYGYTF. The chain employs TRBV6-1 and TRBJ1-2; 8 nucleotides line up with TRBD1. Looked up from germline, CDR1 is MNHNS and CDR2 is SASEGT. The CDR3 sequence is 13 residues long. V trimming: 3 bases; J trimming: 4 bases; junction bases outside the gene matches: 1.

This CDR3 is CASSYGGYEQFF. DNA for the CDR3: TGTGCCAGCAGTTACGGGGGGTATGAGCAGTTCTTC. The chain is built from TRBV6-5 and TRBJ2-1; a possible D gene is TRBD2 (6 bases). Germline V CDR1 and CDR2: MNHEY, SVGAGI. This CDR3 contains 12 residues. With 2 bases removed from V and 8 bases from J, the gap between germline ends came to 7 bases.

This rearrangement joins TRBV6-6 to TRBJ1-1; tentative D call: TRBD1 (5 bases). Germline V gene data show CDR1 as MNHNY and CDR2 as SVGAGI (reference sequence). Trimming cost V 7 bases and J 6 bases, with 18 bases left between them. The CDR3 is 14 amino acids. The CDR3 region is CASISAGQYSEAFF. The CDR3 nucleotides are TGTGCCAGCATTTCCGCGGGGCAGTACTCTGAAGCTTTCTTT.

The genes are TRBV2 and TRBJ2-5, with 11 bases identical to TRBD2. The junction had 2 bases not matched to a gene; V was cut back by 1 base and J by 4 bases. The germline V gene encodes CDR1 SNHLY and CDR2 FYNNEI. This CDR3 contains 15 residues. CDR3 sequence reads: CASSEGLAGPETQYF. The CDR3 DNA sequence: TGTGCCAGCAGTGAAGGACTAGCGGGGCCAGAGACCCAGTACTTC.

DNA for the CDR3: TGTGCGAACAACCGGGGCAGGGGCGGGAGTACTGAAGCTTTCTTT. Its protein product is CANNRGRGGSTEAFF. The chain has TRBV30 and TRBJ1-1; possible D gene TRBD1, 6 bases. The length of the CDR3 is 15 residues. Germline CDR1 GTSNPN, CDR2 SVGIG (reference sequence).

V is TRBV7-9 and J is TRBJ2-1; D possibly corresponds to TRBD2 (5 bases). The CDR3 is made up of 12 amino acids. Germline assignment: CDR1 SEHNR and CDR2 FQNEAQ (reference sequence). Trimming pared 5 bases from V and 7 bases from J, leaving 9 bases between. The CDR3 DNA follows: TGTGCCAGCAGCCTGAGGGAGAATGAGCAGTTCTTC. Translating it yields CASSLRENEQFF.

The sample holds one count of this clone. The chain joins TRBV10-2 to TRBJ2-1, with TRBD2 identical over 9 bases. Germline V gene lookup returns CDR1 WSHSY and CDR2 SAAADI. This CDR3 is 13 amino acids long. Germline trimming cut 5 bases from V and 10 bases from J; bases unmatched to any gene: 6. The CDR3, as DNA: TGCGCCAGCAGTCTAGCGGGGACCCAGGAGCAGTTCTTC. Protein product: CASSLAGTQEQFF.

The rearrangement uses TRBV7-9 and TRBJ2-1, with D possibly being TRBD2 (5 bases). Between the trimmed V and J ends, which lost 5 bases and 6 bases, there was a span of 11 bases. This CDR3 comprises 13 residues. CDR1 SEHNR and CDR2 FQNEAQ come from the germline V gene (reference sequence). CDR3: CASSPPGVNEQFF. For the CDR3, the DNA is TGTGCCAGCAGCCCCCCCGGGGTCAATGAGCAGTTCTTC.

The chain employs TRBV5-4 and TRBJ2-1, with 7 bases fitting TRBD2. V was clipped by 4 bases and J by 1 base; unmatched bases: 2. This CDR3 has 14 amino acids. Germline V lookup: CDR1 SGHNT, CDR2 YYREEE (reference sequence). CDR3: CASSPGGSYNEQFF. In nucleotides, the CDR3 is TGTGCCAGCAGCCCGGGGGGTTCCTACAATGAGCAGTTCTTC.

The CDR3 region has the DNA TGTGCCAGCAGCAAAGAGACAGGAAGGAACACTGAAGCTTTCTTT. As protein: CASSKETGRNTEAFF. The rearrangement uses TRBV21-1 and TRBJ1-1; the table's D call, TRBD1, was not checked against the DNA. TRBV21-1 represents a pseudogene. The CDR3 has 15 amino acids.

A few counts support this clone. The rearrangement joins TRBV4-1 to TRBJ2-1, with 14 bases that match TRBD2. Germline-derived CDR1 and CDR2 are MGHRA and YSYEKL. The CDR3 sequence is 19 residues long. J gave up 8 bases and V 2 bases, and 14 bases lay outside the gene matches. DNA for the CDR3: TGCGCCAGCAGCCAAAGTTTTTTCCGACTAGCGGGGGGGGCCCATGAGCAGTTCTTC. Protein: CASSQSFFRLAGGAHEQFF.

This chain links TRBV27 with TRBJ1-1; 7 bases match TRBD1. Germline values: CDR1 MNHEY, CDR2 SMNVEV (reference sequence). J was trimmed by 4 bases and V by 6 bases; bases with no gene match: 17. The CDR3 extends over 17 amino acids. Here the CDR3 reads CASSTRQGWGLGTEAFF. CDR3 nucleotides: TGTGCCAGCAGCACGAGACAGGGATGGGGGTTAGGCACTGAAGCTTTCTTT.

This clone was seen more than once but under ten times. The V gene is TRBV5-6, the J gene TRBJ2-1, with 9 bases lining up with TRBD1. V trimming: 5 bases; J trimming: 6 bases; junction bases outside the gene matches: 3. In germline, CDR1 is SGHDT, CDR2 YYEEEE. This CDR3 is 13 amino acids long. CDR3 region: CASSKTGGNEQFF. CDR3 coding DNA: TGTGCCAGCAGTAAGACAGGGGGCAATGAGCAGTTCTTC.

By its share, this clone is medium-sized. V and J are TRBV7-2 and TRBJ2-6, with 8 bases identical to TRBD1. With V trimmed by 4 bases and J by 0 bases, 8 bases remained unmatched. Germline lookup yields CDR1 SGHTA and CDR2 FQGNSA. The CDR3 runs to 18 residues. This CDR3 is CASSSPPGGSSGANVLTF. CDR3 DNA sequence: TGTGCCAGCAGCTCGCCCCCAGGGGGCAGCTCTGGGGCCAACGTCCTGACTTTC.

This chain's CDR3 is CASSLDFHGYTF. CDR3 coding DNA: TGCGCCAGCAGCTTAGACTTTCATGGCTACACCTTC. The chain employs TRBV5-1 and TRBJ1-2, with no clear D. Per the germline V gene, CDR1 is SGHRS and CDR2 is YFSETQ. V lost 2 bases and J 6 bases, leaving 8 bases between the germline ends. The CDR3 contains 12 residues.

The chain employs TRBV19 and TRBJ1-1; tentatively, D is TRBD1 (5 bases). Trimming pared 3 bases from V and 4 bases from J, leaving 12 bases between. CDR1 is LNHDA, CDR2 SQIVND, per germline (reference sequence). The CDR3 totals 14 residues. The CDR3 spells CASSIGGGGTEAFF. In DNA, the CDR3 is TGTGCCAGTAGTATCGGGGGTGGGGGCACTGAAGCTTTCTTT.

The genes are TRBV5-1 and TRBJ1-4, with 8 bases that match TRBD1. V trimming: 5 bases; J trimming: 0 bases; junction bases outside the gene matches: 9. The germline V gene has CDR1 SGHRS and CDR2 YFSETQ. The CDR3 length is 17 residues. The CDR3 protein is CASRSRQGRSTNEKLFF. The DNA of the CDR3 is TGCGCCAGCAGATCCCGACAGGGGAGGTCAACTAATGAAAAACTGTTTTTT.

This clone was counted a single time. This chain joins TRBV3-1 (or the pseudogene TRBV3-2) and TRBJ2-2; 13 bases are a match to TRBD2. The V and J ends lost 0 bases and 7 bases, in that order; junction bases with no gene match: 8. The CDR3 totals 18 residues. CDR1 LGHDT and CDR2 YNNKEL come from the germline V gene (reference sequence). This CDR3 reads CASSQDMVGTSGVGELFF. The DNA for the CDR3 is TGTGCCAGCAGCCAAGATATGGTGGGGACTAGCGGGGTCGGGGAGCTGTTTTTT.

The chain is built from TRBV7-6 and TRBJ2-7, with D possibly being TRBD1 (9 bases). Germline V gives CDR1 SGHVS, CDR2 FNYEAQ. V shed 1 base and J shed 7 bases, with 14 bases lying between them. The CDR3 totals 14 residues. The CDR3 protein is CASSLGGGTGEQYF. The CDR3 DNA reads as TGTGCCAGCAGCTTAGGCGGGGGGACAGGGGAGCAGTACTTC.

CDR3 sequence (DNA): TGTGCCAGCAGCTTATCTGGGACTAGCGGGACCTACGAGCAGTACTTC. Translated, it gives CASSLSGTSGTYEQYF. This chain connects TRBV7-2 to TRBJ2-7, with 13 nucleotides matching TRBD2. This CDR3 region has 16 residues. Germline loops: CDR1 SGHTA, CDR2 FQGNSA. V trimming: 2 bases; J trimming: 2 bases; junction bases outside the gene matches: 3.

The CDR3 nucleotides are TGTGCCAGCAGTTACTCGAAGGGCAGGGGTTCGGATACGCAGTATTTT. Protein sequence: CASSYSKGRGSDTQYF. The chain carries TRBV6-5 and TRBJ2-3; D might be TRBD1 (6 bases). CDR3 length equals 16 residues. V was pared by 0 bases and J by 6 bases, with 16 bases between. Germline loops: CDR1 MNHEY, CDR2 SVGAGI.

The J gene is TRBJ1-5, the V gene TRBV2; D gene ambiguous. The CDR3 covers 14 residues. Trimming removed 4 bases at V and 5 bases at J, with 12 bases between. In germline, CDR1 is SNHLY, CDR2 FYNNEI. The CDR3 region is CASSGDINYQPQHF. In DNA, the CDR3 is TGTGCCAGCAGTGGAGACATTAACTATCAGCCCCAGCATTTT.

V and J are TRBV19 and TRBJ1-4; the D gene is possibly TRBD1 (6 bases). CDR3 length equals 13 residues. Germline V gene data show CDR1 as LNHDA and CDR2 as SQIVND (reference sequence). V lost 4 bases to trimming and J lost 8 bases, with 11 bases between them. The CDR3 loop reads CASSKGTKEKLFF. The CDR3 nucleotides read TGTGCCAGTAGTAAAGGGACAAAAGAAAAACTGTTTTTT.